The rows below give T cell receptor beta chains drawn from one sample of a study of cytomegalovirus exposure and HLA in healthy donors. Profiling relied on immunoSEQ multiplex PCR, and the TCRdb table lists in-frame clones only, not all of them. The table has about 130,000 clones, 70% to 80% seen once. The sequencing sample was made of PBMCs. These TCRs come from a female donor in good health and CMV-seropositive. Each CDR3 is given with its conserved first and last residue. A D gene is named only where the DNA matches it firmly. The size of a clone is reported for some rows only, either as once, few or many, or as a class for expanded clones.

>TRBJ2-7|TRBV30|few|.
CAWAGLHYEQYF
TGTGCCTGGGCGGGGCTCCACTACGAGCAGTACTTC
>TRBJ2-7|TRBV2|few|.
CASGYAGSYEQYF
TGTGCCAGCGGATATGCAGGCTCCTACGAGCAGTACTTC
>TRBJ1-3|TRBV7-9|.|.
CASRTGVGGNTIYF
TGTGCCAGCCGGACCGGGGTGGGAGGAAACACCATATATTTT
>TRBJ1-1|TRBV6-5|.|.
CASSYVRMNTEAFF
TGTGCCAGCAGTTATGTCAGAATGAACACTGAAGCTTTCTTT
>TRBJ2-7|TRBV2|.|.
CASSEPSYEQYF
TGTGCCAGCAGTGAACCCAGCTACGAGCAGTACTTC
>TRBJ1-2|TRBV2|.|.
CASPAGQGIDYGYTF
TGTGCCAGCCCGGCTGGGCAGGGTATTGACTATGGCTACACCTTC
>TRBJ1-2|TRBV29-1|once|.
CSALPGGALNYGYTF
TGCAGCGCCCTGCCTGGGGGGGCGCTTAACTATGGCTACACCTTC
>TRBJ1-1|TRBV7-9|.|TRBD1
CASSEYGTENTEAFF
TGTGCCAGCAGCGAGTACGGGACAGAGAACACTGAAGCTTTCTTT
>TRBJ2-1|TRBV7-9|.|TRBD2
CASSSIGTTRVF
TGTGCCAGCAGCTCAATAGGGACTACGAGGGTCTTC
>TRBJ2-3|TRBV29-1|.|TRBD2
CSVEPTSGSTDTQYF
TGCAGCGTTGAGCCCACTAGCGGGAGCACAGATACGCAGTATTTT
>TRBJ2-7|TRBV7-6|.|TRBD1
CASSPTPGGSSYEQYF
TGTGCCAGCAGCCCAACACCAGGGGGTAGCTCCTACGAGCAGTACTTC
>TRBJ2-3|TRBV5-1|.|TRBD2
CASSLLTSGSADTQYF
TGCGCCAGCAGCTTGCTCACTAGCGGGAGTGCAGATACGCAGTATTTT
>TRBJ2-4|TRBV7-2|.|TRBD1
CASSSPGQGPSQYF
TGTGCCAGCAGCTCGCCGGGACAGGGCCCGTCCCAGTACTTC
>TRBJ1-2|TRBV27|few|.
CASSLTQAGGYTF
TGTGCCAGCAGTTTAACCCAGGCGGGTGGCTACACCTTC
>TRBJ2-3|TRBV29-1|.|.
CSFLGLNTDTQYF
TGCAGTTTCCTGGGACTCAACACAGATACGCAGTATTTT
>TRBJ2-7|TRBV7-9|few|.
CSSSINRDYHEQYF
TGTTCCAGCAGCATAAACAGGGATTACCACGAGCAGTACTTC
>TRBJ1-1|TRBV7-9|.|.
CASSLWAGGAFF
TGTGCCAGCAGCTTGTGGGCGGGGGGGGCTTTCTTT
>TRBJ2-2|TRBV5-4|.|TRBD2
CASTPAGFNTGELFF
TGTGCCAGCACCCCAGCGGGGTTTAACACCGGGGAGCTGTTTTTT
>TRBJ1-6|TRBV9|.|.
CASSVVGDSPLHF
TGTGCCAGCAGCGTAGTAGGGGATTCACCCCTCCACTTT
>TRBJ1-1|TRBV25-1|.|.
CASSEWSDTNTEAFF
TGTGCCAGCAGTGAATGGTCAGACACCAACACTGAAGCTTTCTTT
>TRBJ1-3|TRBV18|few|.
CASTNSGNTIYF
TGTGCCAGCACAAACTCTGGAAACACCATATATTTT
>TRBJ1-2|TRBV4-1|few|TRBD1
CASSFGTGSDGYTF
TGCGCCAGCAGTTTTGGGACAGGGTCGGACGGCTACACCTTC
>TRBJ2-3|TRBV30|.|TRBD1
CAWSLGTVTDTQYF
TGTGCCTGGAGTCTTGGGACAGTCACAGATACGCAGTATTTT
>TRBJ1-2|TRBV4-2|.|.
CASSQEVTSLYGYTF
TGTGCCAGCAGCCAAGAAGTAACGAGTCTCTATGGCTACACCTTC
>TRBJ1-4|TRBV18|.|.
CASSPQQGPTNEKLFF
TGTGCCAGCTCACCACAACAGGGCCCAACTAATGAAAAACTGTTTTTT
>TRBJ2-5|TRBV7-9|.|.
CASSLKDFGARGETQYF
TGTGCCAGCAGCTTAAAAGATTTTGGGGCTAGGGGAGAGACCCAGTACTTC
>TRBJ1-2|TRBV5-3|.|.
CARSPGGHLTYGYTF
TGTGCCAGAAGCCCGGGCGGGCACCTTACCTATGGCTACACCTTC
>TRBJ2-7|TRBV28|.|TRBD1
CASRTGEVDYEQYF
TGTGCCAGCAGGACAGGGGAGGTTGACTACGAGCAGTACTTC
>TRBJ2-5|TRBV2|.|TRBD2
CASSEARVAAGGPLPLETQYF
TGTGCCAGCAGTGAAGCGAGGGTGGCAGCGGGGGGGCCTCTTCCCCTAGAGACCCAGTACTTC
>TRBJ1-2|TRBV25-1|.|TRBD1
CASSDTGDYGYTF
TGTGCCAGCAGTGACACAGGGGACTATGGCTACACCTTC
>TRBJ1-2|TRBV28|.|TRBD1
CASSRYGTENYGYTF
TGTGCCAGCAGCCGCTACGGGACAGAGAACTATGGCTACACCTTC
>TRBJ1-1|TRBV5-6|few|.
CASSLYRSMNTEAFF
TGTGCCAGCAGCCTATACAGGAGCATGAACACTGAAGCTTTCTTT
>TRBJ2-7|TRBV18|.|TRBD1
CASSPLQGASYEQYF
TGTGCCAGCTCACCACTCCAGGGGGCCTCCTACGAGCAGTACTTC
>TRBJ2-5|TRBV5-1|few|.
CASSLDVQEATQYF
TGCGCCAGCAGCTTGGATGTCCAAGAAGCGACCCAGTACTTC
>TRBJ2-5|TRBV6-5|once|.
CASSYGLSRPSGTQYF
TGTGCCAGCAGTTACGGACTGAGTAGGCCCTCGGGGACCCAGTACTTC
>TRBJ2-2|TRBV21-1|.|.
CASSKVRWNTGELFF
TGTGCCAGCAGCAAAGTGAGGTGGAACACCGGGGAGCTGTTTTTT
>TRBJ2-7|TRBV6-1|few|TRBD1
CASRTTGGGYEQYF
TGTGCCAGCAGGACCACAGGGGGCGGATACGAGCAGTACTTC
>TRBJ1-2|TRBV5-6|.|TRBD1
CASSLADRVYGYTF
TGTGCCAGCAGCTTGGCGGACAGGGTCTATGGCTACACCTTC
>TRBJ2-5|TRBV10-3|once|TRBD1
CAISKRDREETQYF
TGTGCCATCAGTAAACGGGACAGGGAAGAGACCCAGTACTTC
>TRBJ2-7|TRBV19|.|.
CASRRDGSYEQYF
TGTGCCAGCCGGAGGGACGGCTCCTACGAGCAGTACTTC
>TRBJ1-2|TRBV5-1|.|TRBD1
CASSGDRGFYGYTF
TGCGCCAGCAGTGGGGACAGGGGATTCTATGGCTACACCTTC
>TRBJ2-5|TRBV13|.|TRBD2
CASSKRLAGGETQYF
TGTGCCAGCAGCAAGCGACTAGCGGGAGGAGAGACCCAGTACTTC
>TRBJ2-1|TRBV6-1|few|TRBD2
CASSARLAGGYNEQFF
TGTGCCAGCAGTGCCAGACTAGCGGGGGGGTACAATGAGCAGTTCTTC
>TRBJ2-1|TRBV5-4|once|TRBD2
CASSVTSGSGLYNEQFF
TGTGCCAGCAGCGTGACTAGCGGGAGCGGTTTATACAATGAGCAGTTCTTC
>TRBJ1-2|TRBV28|.|.
CASRTTAYGYTF
TGTGCCAGCAGGACCACAGCCTATGGCTACACCTTC
>TRBJ2-2|TRBV5-1|.|TRBD1
CASSFRPDRGTGELFF
TGCGCCAGCAGTTTTAGGCCGGACAGGGGAACGGGGGAGCTGTTTTTT
>TRBJ1-5|TRBV14|.|TRBD1
CASSGQDQPQHF
TGTGCCAGTTCGGGACAGGATCAGCCCCAGCATTTT
>TRBJ1-1|TRBV7-2|.|TRBD1
CASSSQGARTEAFF
TGTGCCAGCAGCTCTCAGGGGGCACGGACTGAAGCTTTCTTT
>TRBJ2-3|TRBV11-3|.|TRBD2
CASSLEGTSGDRKQYF
TGTGCCAGCAGCTTAGAGGGGACTAGCGGGGACCGGAAGCAGTATTTT
>TRBJ1-2|TRBV28|.|.
CASGDTGYTF
TGTGCCAGCGGGGACACTGGCTACACCTTC
>TRBJ2-5|TRBV30|.|.
CAWSETSKETQYF
TGTGCCTGGAGTGAGACTAGTAAAGAGACCCAGTACTTC
>TRBJ2-2|TRBV7-6|.|TRBD2
CASSLVGGGSLYGELFF
TGTGCCAGCAGCTTAGTCGGCGGGGGGAGTTTATACGGGGAGCTGTTTTTT
>TRBJ2-7|TRBV29-1|.|TRBD1
CSVESRDRGYEQYF
TGCAGCGTTGAAAGCCGGGACAGGGGCTACGAGCAGTACTTC